This T cell receptor (beta chain) was obtained from a study of a mutant IDH1 vaccine in newly diagnosed glioma. The overall study: Vaccination was launched 4-6 weeks after radiotherapy alone, or with temozolomide cycles. There were about 62% males and around 38% females among treated patients, whose mean age was approximately 41 years.

The germline V gene has CDR1 SGHNT and CDR2 YYREEE (reference sequence). The CDR3 is 15 residues long. Trimming removed 4 bases at V and 8 bases at J, with 18 bases between. Time point of the sample: week 5, during vaccination. One vaccine dose held 300 ug of mutant IDH1 20-mer peptide and came with topical imiquimod. Each tumor in the donors was a new WHO grade 3 or 4 astrocytoma, IDH1-mutant and ATRX-lost. A word on this clone: Its antigen is not known.

Sequencing was performed with immunoSEQ multiplex PCR; in TCRdb, only in-frame clones are kept and a portion is missing. The data show about 27,000 clones, around 85% seen once. This TCR was recovered from a man in his forties with glioma. Some clones in this sample may be carry-over from other donors' samples. The starting material was PBMCs, obtained from a glioma patient whose treatment included an IDH1 peptide vaccine. This sequence joins TRBV5-4 and TRBJ1-4, with D perhaps TRBD1 (5 bases). CDR3 DNA sequence: TGTGCCAGCAGCGTGCGCCAGGGCTCAGGAGAAAAACTGTTTTTT. It specifies CASSVRQGSGEKLFF.